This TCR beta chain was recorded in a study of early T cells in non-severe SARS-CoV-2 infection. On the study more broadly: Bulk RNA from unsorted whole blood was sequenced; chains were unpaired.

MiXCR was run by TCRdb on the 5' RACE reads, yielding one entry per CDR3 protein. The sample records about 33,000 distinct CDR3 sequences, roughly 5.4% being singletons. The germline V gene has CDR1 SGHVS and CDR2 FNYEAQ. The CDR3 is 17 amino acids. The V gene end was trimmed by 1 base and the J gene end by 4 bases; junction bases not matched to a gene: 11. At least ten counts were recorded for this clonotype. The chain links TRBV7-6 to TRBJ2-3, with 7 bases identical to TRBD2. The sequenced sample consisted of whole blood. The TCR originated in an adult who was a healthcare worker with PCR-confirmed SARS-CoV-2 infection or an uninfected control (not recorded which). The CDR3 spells CASSLGAGLEVSDTQYF. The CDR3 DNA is TGTGCCAGCAGCTTAGGGGCCGGACTAGAGGTTTCAGATACGCAGTATTTT.